This paragraph covers one T cell receptor (beta chain) sequence. There are many counts of this clonotype. Its specific antigen is unknown. Per-base qualities were not stored, and no clone one base away is much larger. The TCR beta CDR3 regions were amplified from RNA transcripts. The TCR CDR3 was subjected to a first round of RT-PCR using the HTBI primer set and the Qiagen OneStep RT-PCR kit. The libraries were constructed in a second round of multiplex PCR and then size-selected and purified. The libraries were sequenced on an Illumina HiSeq2000 using paired-end 100 bp reads. As for the original processing: Raw data were processed with SOAPnuke, discarding reads with adapters, uncalled bases, mean Phred below 15, or no exact constant-primer or identifier match. High-quality paired reads were merged using COPE v1.2.5, and each unique nucleotide sequence was defined as a clonotype. MiTCR v1.1 was used to align the clonotypes against IMGT TRBV, TRBD and TRBJ reference segments. The analysis was restricted to V-J combinations with a frequency above 0.0001, which together covered 99% to 99.2% of the repertoires. A TCS score was defined as the ratio between F50 (clonal expansion) and ExV (chaos), using BLOSUM62-based TCRdist between CDR3 peptides within each V-J. Welch's t-statistics and random forest reduced just over 500 V-J features to around 14, which were used in a naive Bayes classifier (R e1071). TCRdb's own reprocessing of the public reads used fastp at Q25 and MiXCR and kept productive beta chains. Merged by CDR3 protein, the rows form single entries marked with the most common genes and DNA. The V and J calls were determined by TCRdb, not by the authors. Recorded for this sample are around 500,000 distinct CDR3 sequences; under 15% of them occurred a single time. The top ten hold around 17% of the sample.

CDR1 is given as MNHNY and CDR2 as SVGAGI, both from the germline V gene (reference sequence). CDR3 length: 16 amino acids, cysteine to phenylalanine. CDR3 DNA is the only sequence kept; it has 48 bases, read in frame from the first base. V lost 2 bases and J lost 4 bases, and the count of bases not matched to a germline gene is 9. Graves' hyperthyroidism was defined as stable when no progression to ophthalmopathy occurred over 18 months of follow-up. Hyperthyroidism patients were newly diagnosed, had a disease duration of under 2 months, and were aged 18 to 65 years. Exclusion was applied to patients with uncontrolled infections, other autoimmune diseases, pregnancy or lactation. Diagnoses relied on clinical symptoms, serum thyroxine and TRAb, thyroid ultrasound and orbital computed tomography. PBMCs were isolated from about 9 ml of fresh peripheral blood by Ficoll-Paque density gradient centrifugation. Trizol reagent was used to extract total RNA, and RNA quality was then checked on an Agilent 2100 Bioanalyzer.

These data come from a study of T cells in Graves' hyperthyroidism and ophthalmopathy (dated by TCRdb to between 2018 and 2021). In the study overall: Peripheral blood was sampled at the time of initial diagnosis, prior to any treatment. Prospective prediction of ophthalmopathy was tested in an independent validation cohort consisting of 18 hyperthyroidism patients and more than 15 patients who later progressed to ophthalmopathy. A discovery cohort of about 100 patients, roughly 43 with Graves' ophthalmopathy and about 58 with stable Graves' hyperthyroidism, was used to find distinguishing TCR V-J signatures. The study also compared thyroid tissue and blood T-cell repertoires from five or six Graves' hyperthyroidism patients. According to the paper, TCR Vbeta CDR3 sequencing was carried out on over 130 peripheral blood samples, which came from approximately 43 ophthalmopathy, approximately 72 hyperthyroidism and about 17 progressor patients. The 100 or so discovery patients were randomly split 7:3 into training and test sets. After blood sampling, hyperthyroidism patients were treated with methimazole at a starting dose of 30 mg daily, and ophthalmopathy patients were treated with high-dose intravenous methylprednisolone. Here is what the overall study found, with its caveats: During validation, the model predicted progression to ophthalmopathy a median of around 7 months ahead of onset, with around 71% sensitivity and around 72% specificity. Sample size was not statistically predetermined, and blinding of investigators to group allocation was not performed. In cross-validation, a model built on a 13 V-J signature told ophthalmopathy apart from stable hyperthyroidism with under 90% sensitivity and around 84% specificity, and in testing the same model reached 80%/75%. Most expanded thyroid clonotypes (frequency above 0.001) were also found in blood, which suggests that blood repertoires may mirror thyroid immune responses.

The specimen was blood. The rearrangement combines TRBV6-6 with TRBJ2-5; the central 8 bases match TRBD1. The receptor was isolated from a woman aged 18-29 years with Graves' hyperthyroidism. The bases are TGTGCCAGCAGTTACCGGAGGCAGGGGGCGTTAGAGACCCAGTACTTC. Its product reads: CASSYRRQGALETQYF.